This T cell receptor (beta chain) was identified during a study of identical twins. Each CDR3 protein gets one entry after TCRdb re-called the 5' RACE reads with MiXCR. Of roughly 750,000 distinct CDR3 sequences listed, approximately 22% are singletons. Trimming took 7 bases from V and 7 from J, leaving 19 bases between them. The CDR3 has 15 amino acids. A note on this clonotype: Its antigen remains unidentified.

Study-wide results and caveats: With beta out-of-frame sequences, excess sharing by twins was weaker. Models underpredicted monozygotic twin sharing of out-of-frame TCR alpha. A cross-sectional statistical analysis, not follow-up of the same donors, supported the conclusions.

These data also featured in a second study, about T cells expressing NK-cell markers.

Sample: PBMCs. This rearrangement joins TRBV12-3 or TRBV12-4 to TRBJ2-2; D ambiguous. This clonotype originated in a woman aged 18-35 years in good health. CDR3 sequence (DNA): TGTGCCAGCACCCCCATGTTGGGGTCGCACGGGGAGCTGTTTTTT. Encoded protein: CASTPMLGSHGELFF.